This T cell receptor beta chain was captured in a study of vaccination effects on CD4 cells after COVID-19. The V end was cut by 3 bases, the J end by 2 bases, with 12 bases between. CDR3 length: 15 amino acids. Looked up from germline, CDR1 is SGHRS and CDR2 is YFSETQ. Viral peptide pools were used in the ViraFEST assay to expand antigen-specific CD4+ T cells, and sequencing came afterward. The culture ran for around 10 days before CD4+ T cells were isolated. It was between March and December 2020 that the person had a SARS-CoV-2 infection confirmed by PCR. Approximately 2 million PBMC per well received 9 to 10 IU/ml IL-2 and approximately 9.2 ug/ml peptides in culture. For this clone: The target antigen is unknown.

Method: immunoSEQ multiplex PCR; TCRdb's copy keeps in-frame clones and lacks some. This table holds around 28,000 clones, roughly 72% found once. The rearrangement links TRBV5-1 to TRBJ1-3; D is possibly TRBD1 (6 bases). This clonotype was obtained from a human donor who had a prior SARS-CoV-2 infection. The sample here was CD4+ T cells from PBMCs cultured with SARS-CoV-2 spike peptides, taken before COVID-19 vaccination. CDR3 loop: CASSSDWGPGNTIYF. The DNA for the CDR3 is TGCGCCAGCAGCTCCGATTGGGGGCCTGGAAACACCATATATTTT.